This is a list of T cell receptor beta chains from one sample in a study of OX40 agonist ivuxolimab in advanced cancers. The repertoire was sequenced with immunoSEQ multiplex PCR; TCRdb's copy has only in-frame clones and lacks some. Seen here are over 70,000 clones, roughly 87% observed once, and the top ten hold roughly 0.19%. The input for sequencing was CD4+ or CD8+ T cells sorted from blood, taken in a trial of the OX40 agonist ivuxolimab. These receptors were taken from an adult with an advanced solid tumor such as melanoma, head and neck, liver or kidney cancer. The CDR3 runs from the conserved cysteine through the conserved F or W. Fields, in order: V gene, J gene, D gene, clone size, CDR3 DNA, CDR3 protein. A D gene is named only where the DNA matches it firmly. Clone sizes are given selectively: once, few, many, or a class where the clone is expanded.

TRBV19,TRBJ1-3,NA,NA,TGTGCCAGTAGTATCGGGTTACAGGCCGGAAACACCATATATTTT,CASSIGLQAGNTIYF
TRBV5-6,TRBJ2-3,TRBD2,NA,TGTGCCAGCAGCTTGCTGGGAGGGCCTGGCACAGATACGCAGTATTTT,CASSLLGGPGTDTQYF
TRBV7-9,TRBJ1-2,NA,NA,TGTGCCAGCAGCCCCGGGACCGATGGCTACACCTTC,CASSPGTDGYTF
TRBV19,TRBJ2-1,TRBD2,NA,TGTGCCAGTGTACAGCGGGAGGGTAATGAGCAGTTCTTC,CASVQREGNEQFF
TRBV5-1,TRBJ2-5,NA,NA,TGCGCCAGCAGCTCCGACCCGGTTGGGCAAGTAGCCCAGTACTTC,CASSSDPVGQVAQYF
TRBV6-5,TRBJ1-2,NA,NA,TGTGCCAGCAGTTACTCGAGACAGGTCTATGGCTACACCTTC,CASSYSRQVYGYTF
TRBV4-3,TRBJ2-1,TRBD2,NA,TGCGCCAGCAGCCAAGTGAAGGCGGGAGGGCCTTACAATGAGCAGTTCTTC,CASSQVKAGGPYNEQFF
TRBV5-4,TRBJ1-1,NA,NA,TGTGCCAGCAGCTCCGCAGCTAGATCGGGTGAAGCTTTCTTT,CASSSAARSGEAFF
TRBV18,TRBJ2-5,TRBD1,few,TGTGCCAGCTCACCGGGGGCAGGGGGAGAGACCCAGTACTTC,CASSPGAGGETQYF
TRBV29-1,TRBJ1-1,NA,NA,TGCAGCGTTGAAGTTTCGGTGAACACTGAAGCTTTCTTT,CSVEVSVNTEAFF
TRBV18,TRBJ1-2,NA,once,TGTGCCAGCTCACCAGCAAAGGGGAGGAACTATGGCTACACCTTC,CASSPAKGRNYGYTF
TRBV6-5,TRBJ1-5,NA,NA,TGTGCCAGCAGTTACTCGATGGATAGCCACCAGCATTTT,CASSYSMDSHQHF
TRBV9,TRBJ2-7,NA,once,TGTGCCAGCAGCCGAACACCTACGAGCTCCTACGAGCAGTACTTC,CASSRTPTSSYEQYF
TRBV19,TRBJ1-1,NA,NA,TGTGCCAGTAGTATAGCTCGTTTCGGGGGGCAGGTCGACACTGAAGCTTTCTTT,CASSIARFGGQVDTEAFF
TRBV28,TRBJ1-5,TRBD1,NA,TGTGCCAGTTCCCCCCGGACAGGGAAGGGAGGTCAGCCCCAGCATTTT,CASSPRTGKGGQPQHF
TRBV7-3,TRBJ2-7,TRBD2,few,TGTGCCAGCAGCTTAATGCCAGCGGGAGTAGTCGAGCAGTACTTC,CASSLMPAGVVEQYF
TRBV7-8,TRBJ2-1,TRBD1,NA,TGTGCCAGCAGCTTACCGGACAGGAAGAATGAGCAGTTCTTC,CASSLPDRKNEQFF
TRBV5-4,TRBJ2-1,TRBD2,NA,TGTGCCAGCAGCTTGGGGGACTATCCCGAAGACAATGAGCAGTTCTTC,CASSLGDYPEDNEQFF
TRBV28,TRBJ2-5,NA,NA,TGTGCCAGCAGTTTGGGGGGGCGTGCGGAGACCCAGTACTTC,CASSLGGRAETQYF
TRBV7-2,TRBJ2-7,NA,NA,TGTGCCAGCAGCTTGGCTGGAAACTACGAGCAGTACTTC,CASSLAGNYEQYF
TRBV11-3,TRBJ1-1,NA,NA,TGTGCCAGCAGCTTTGACCAGAACACTGAAGCTTTCTTT,CASSFDQNTEAFF
TRBV2,TRBJ2-5,NA,NA,TGTGCCAGCAGTGGGCAATCAGAGACCCAGTACTTC,CASSGQSETQYF
TRBV10-2,TRBJ1-1,NA,NA,TGCGCCAGTACAGTGGGTGCGAACACTGAAGCTTTCTTT,CASTVGANTEAFF
TRBV14,TRBJ2-6,NA,NA,TGTGCCAGCAGCCAAGGAGCGGGCGGGGCCAACGTCCTGACTTTC,CASSQGAGGANVLTF
TRBV5-4,TRBJ1-3,TRBD1,NA,TGTGCCAGCAGCCGGACAGGGTCGATTGGAAACACCATATATTTT,CASSRTGSIGNTIYF
TRBV30,TRBJ2-2,NA,once,TGTGCCTGGAGTCCCGGGACCGTAAGCGACACCGGGGAGCTGTTTTTT,CAWSPGTVSDTGELFF
TRBV2,TRBJ2-7,TRBD1,NA,TGTGCCAGCAAGCTGCGCCCACGACAGGGGTCCCACGAGCAGTACTTC,CASKLRPRQGSHEQYF
TRBV7-8,TRBJ2-1,NA,NA,TGTGCCAGCAACAGGGTTCGGGATGAGCAGTTCTTC,CASNRVRDEQFF
TRBV28,TRBJ1-2,NA,NA,TGTGCCAGCAGCCAGGGTAACTATGGCTACACCTTC,CASSQGNYGYTF
TRBV28,TRBJ1-2,TRBD1,NA,TGTGCCAGCAGTCCCCCCGCAGGGGGCGTAAGTGGCTACACCTTC,CASSPPAGGVSGYTF
TRBV9,TRBJ1-1,TRBD1,NA,TGTGCCAGCACCCCAGAGCGCCAGGGGGTGAAAAACACTGAAGCTTTCTTT,CASTPERQGVKNTEAFF
TRBV15,TRBJ2-1,TRBD2,once,TGTGCCACCAGCAGAGCCCGGCTAGCGGGAGGGAGAAACAATGAGCAGTTCTTC,CATSRARLAGGRNNEQFF
TRBV7-3,TRBJ2-1,TRBD2,NA,TGTGCCAGCAGCTTAACCGGACTAGCAGCCGCGGGGAGTGAGCAGTTCTTC,CASSLTGLAAAGSEQFF
TRBV5-1,TRBJ1-4,NA,once,TGCGCCAGCAGCTTGGCGGGGGGGCCTAATGAAAAACTGTTTTTT,CASSLAGGPNEKLFF
TRBV5-1,TRBJ2-1,NA,NA,TGCGCCAGCAGCTTGGGGACGAGCTCCTACAATGAGCAGTTCTTC,CASSLGTSSYNEQFF
TRBV9,TRBJ2-1,TRBD2,NA,TGTGCCAGCAGCGCCGGCGGTTGGGCTAGCGGCCTGTACAATGAGCAGTTCTTC,CASSAGGWASGLYNEQFF
TRBV28,TRBJ2-3,TRBD2,NA,TGTGCCAGCAGTTTGTTGGCTAGCGGGGGTCCTAGCACAGATACGCAGTATTTT,CASSLLASGGPSTDTQYF
TRBV19,TRBJ1-2,NA,NA,TGTGCCAGTAGTATTAACAGGAACTATGGCTACACCTTC,CASSINRNYGYTF
TRBV5-1,TRBJ2-1,TRBD1,NA,TGCGCCAGCAGCTTGGGAACAGGGGACTACAATGAGCAGTTCTTC,CASSLGTGDYNEQFF
TRBV4-1,TRBJ1-1,NA,NA,TGCGCCAGCAGCAAAGAGAACCGAGGGATCACTGAAGCTTTCTTT,CASSKENRGITEAFF
TRBV11-1,TRBJ1-6,NA,NA,TGTGCCAGCAGCCAGTCCGGACAATTCTCCTATAATTCACCCCTCCACTTT,CASSQSGQFSYNSPLHF
TRBV9,TRBJ2-3,TRBD2,NA,TGTGCCAGCAGCGTAGCGGGAGGGCCGACAGATACGCAGTATTTT,CASSVAGGPTDTQYF
TRBV18,TRBJ2-2,NA,NA,TGTGCCAGCTCACCAATTTATAGAGGACGGACCGGGGAGCTGTTTTTT,CASSPIYRGRTGELFF
TRBV6-6,TRBJ2-3,NA,NA,TGTGCCAGCAGTTCAGGGGGGAGGGCAGATACGCAGTATTTT,CASSSGGRADTQYF
TRBV9,TRBJ2-3,NA,NA,TGTGCCAGCAGCTTGGGACATCTCCCCACAGATACGCAGTATTTT,CASSLGHLPTDTQYF